Below are 18 T cell receptor beta chains sequenced from a single sample in a study of beta chain features in type 1 diabetes. The sequenced template was cDNA made from the entire isolated RNA. Data came from immunoSEQ multiplex PCR; TCRdb stores just in-frame clones and leaves some out. The table includes around 150,000 clones, just over 8% detected once. General study results and limits: The study found moderately but significantly shorter TCRB CDR3s in all four CD4+ subsets of Type 1 diabetes patients.

These receptors are not linked to any known antigen. The specimen was central memory CD4+ T cells from blood. The source of these receptors is a woman under 30 with type 1 diabetes.

This clone appeared many times. The chain uses TRBV29-1 and TRBJ1-5; D ambiguous. The CDR3 has 13 residues. The germline gives CDR1 SQVTM, CDR2 ANQGSEA. Trimming took off 4 bases at V and 3 bases at J, with 10 bases between the two ends. CDR3 amino acids: CSVGFQNNQPQHF. The CDR3 coding sequence is TGCAGCGTTGGTTTCCAGAACAATCAGCCCCAGCATTTT. The whole variable domain, filled in from reference TRBV29-1 and TRBJ1-5, reads SAVISQKPSRDICQRGTSLTIQCQVDSQVTMMFWYRQQPGQSLTLIATANQGSEATYESGFVIDKFPISRPNLTFSTLTVSNMSPEDSSIYLCSVGFQNNQPQHFGDGTRLSIL.

This chain links TRBV20-1 with TRBJ1-4; no firm D call. Looked up from germline, CDR1 is DFQATT and CDR2 is SNEGSKA (reference sequence). V dropped 6 bases and J dropped 6 bases, with 8 bases sitting between them. The CDR3 is 11 residues long. Written as DNA, the CDR3 is TGCAGTGCCCCTATATATGAAAAACTGTTTTTT. The encoded protein is CSAPIYEKLFF.

This clone has at least ten counts. This chain connects TRBV27 to TRBJ2-3; D is unclear. CDR1 is MNHEY, CDR2 SMNVEV, per germline (reference sequence). The CDR3 is 13 amino acids. The ends were cut back, 3 bases at V and 10 bases at J, with 14 bases in the middle. As DNA, the CDR3 is TGTGCCAGCAGTTTTTCGTTGAGGTCATCGCAGTATTTT. Protein: CASSFSLRSSQYF.

This clone was counted only a few times. The V and J genes are TRBV28 and TRBJ2-1; unclear D gene. This CDR3 has 11 amino acids. The V and J ends lost 6 bases and 5 bases respectively, with 5 bases between them. Germline loops: CDR1 MDHEN, CDR2 SYDVKM. The CDR3 coding sequence is TGTGCCAGCAGACTTAACAATGAGCAGTTCTTC. Translating it yields CASRLNNEQFF.

This rearrangement joins TRBV6-6 to TRBJ2-7; 8 bases fit TRBD1. The V segment lost 7 bases and the J segment 2 bases; nucleotides outside the gene matches: 7. The germline V gene encodes CDR1 MNHNY and CDR2 SVGAGI (reference sequence). The CDR3 extends over 14 amino acids. DNA for the CDR3: TGTGCCAGCATTTCAGGGACAGGTACCTACGAGCAGTACTTC. It encodes CASISGTGTYEQYF.

The CDR3 sequence is CASSLNGGNTDTQYF. Written as DNA, the CDR3 is TGCGCCAGCAGCTTGAACGGAGGGAACACAGATACGCAGTATTTT. J is TRBJ2-3 and V is TRBV5-1; D might be TRBD2 (6 bases). With 1 base removed from V and 2 bases from J, the gap between germline ends came to 11 bases. Per the germline V gene, CDR1 is SGHRS and CDR2 is YFSETQ. The CDR3 length is 15 residues.

This clone was seen only a few times. The CDR3 sequence: CASSDGSPNQPQHF. CDR3 nucleotides: TGTGCCAGCAGCGACGGTTCGCCAAATCAGCCCCAGCATTTT. This chain joins TRBV9 and TRBJ1-5; D unclear. V shed 3 bases and J shed 4 bases, with 11 bases lying between them. The CDR3 totals 14 residues. CDR1 and CDR2 (germline): SGDLS, YYNGEE.

This clone has a handful of counts. The chain couples TRBV5-8 to TRBJ2-3, with 10 positions matching TRBD2. This CDR3 has 15 residues. Germline V gives CDR1 SGHTS, CDR2 YDEGEE. Trimming cost V 4 bases and J 2 bases; bases outside gene matches: 4. The CDR3 protein is CASSLGLAITDTQYF. Here the CDR3 DNA reads TGTGCCAGCAGCCTGGGACTAGCGATCACAGATACGCAGTATTTT.

Remarks on this clone: The same CDR3 is also encoded by other DNA sequences in this sample. The V call is TRBV9, the J call TRBJ2-7, with 11 bases identical to TRBD2. Germline lookup yields CDR1 SGDLS and CDR2 YYNGEE. V gave up 2 bases and J gave up 1 base; unmatched junction bases: 5. The CDR3 is 16 amino acids. This CDR3 reads CASSVGGTSGSYEQYF. Here the CDR3 DNA reads TGTGCCAGCAGCGTGGGAGGGACTAGCGGTTCCTACGAGCAGTACTTC.

Many counts were recorded for this clone. The chain carries TRBV5-4 and TRBJ2-1; 13 bases align to TRBD2. The V gene's germline CDR1 is SGHNT and CDR2 YYREEE (reference sequence). J gave up 7 bases and V 6 bases, and 7 bases lay outside the gene matches. There are 15 residues in the CDR3. For the CDR3, the DNA is TGTGCCAGCAACGAGGGACTAGCGGGAAAGAATGAGCAGTTCTTC. As protein: CASNEGLAGKNEQFF. Full variable domain (outside the CDR3, taken from reference TRBV5-4 and TRBJ2-1): ETGVTQSPTHLIKTRGQQVTLRCSSQSGHNTVSWYQQALGQGPQFIFQYYREEENGRGNFPPRFSGLQFPNYSSELNVNALELDDSALYLCASNEGLAGKNEQFFGPGTRLTVL.

On this clone itself: In the same sample, other DNA sequences code for this CDR3. The chain joins TRBV18 to TRBJ1-4; 10 bases line up with TRBD1. The germline V gene encodes CDR1 KGHSH and CDR2 LQKENI. Trimming cost V 3 bases and J 1 base; bases outside gene matches: 2. This CDR3 is built from 16 residues. CDR3 in DNA: TGTGCCAGCTCACCTGGACAGGGGGGAACTAATGAAAAACTGTTTTTT. It is translated as CASSPGQGGTNEKLFF.

This clone has just a few counts. A read error may account for a junction end that differs from germline. The chain couples TRBV29-1 to TRBJ2-3; no definite D call. The CDR3 runs 15 residues. CDR1 is SQVTM, CDR2 ANQGSEA, per germline. The chain's CDR3 is CSFEPFEAAQDTQYF. The CDR3 nucleotides are TGCAGCTTTGAACCCTTCGAGGCGGCGCAAGATACGCAGTATTTT.

The chain has TRBV4-3 and TRBJ1-5; D perhaps matches TRBD1 (6 bases). Per germline, CDR1 LGHNA and CDR2 YSLEER. The length of the CDR3 is 14 residues. Trimming shortened V by 3 bases and J by 4 bases, and 10 bases separated the two germline ends. CDR3 loop: CASSQETGNQPQHF. The CDR3 bases are TGCGCCAGCAGCCAGGAGACAGGAAATCAGCCCCAGCATTTT.

CDR3: CASSSGLGAGANVLTF. The CDR3 DNA reads TGTGCCAGCAGTTCGGGACTAGGTGCTGGGGCCAACGTCCTGACTTTC. V gene TRBV6-6 combines with J gene TRBJ2-6; TRBD2 agrees at 8 bases. V was pared by 4 bases and J by 2 bases, with 4 bases of the junction left unmatched. Germline assignment: CDR1 MNHNY and CDR2 SVGAGI (reference sequence). The CDR3 sequence is 16 residues long.

This chain uses TRBV6-6 with TRBJ2-5; the D gene is possibly TRBD2 (5 bases). This CDR3 comprises 12 residues. Germline V lookup: CDR1 MNHNY, CDR2 SVGAGI (reference sequence). The V gene lost 6 bases and the J gene lost 5 bases, with 10 bases spanning the gap. The CDR3 loop reads CASRRGEETQYF. CDR3 coding DNA: TGTGCCAGCAGACGGGGAGAGGAGACCCAGTACTTC.

There are a few counts of this clone. The chain joins TRBV29-1 to TRBJ1-2; 11 nucleotides line up with TRBD1. V was clipped by 0 bases and J by 6 bases; unmatched bases: 6. Germline CDR1 SQVTM, CDR2 ANQGSEA. The CDR3 has 15 residues. The CDR3: CSVEDHGQGANGYTF. The CDR3 DNA follows: TGCAGCGTTGAAGATCACGGACAGGGGGCGAATGGCTACACCTTC.

This clone showed up just a few times. The chain carries TRBV11-1 and TRBJ1-1, with no clear D. The CDR3 spans 13 residues. The germline V gene has CDR1 SGHAT and CDR2 FQDESV (reference sequence). Trimming shortened V by 1 base and J by 1 base, and 4 bases separated the two germline ends. CDR3: CASSLDTNTEAFF. In DNA, the CDR3 is TGTGCCAGCAGCTTAGACACGAACACTGAAGCTTTCTTT.

A few counts support this clone. V is TRBV4-2 and J is TRBJ2-5; 12 bases map to TRBD2. V lost 4 bases to trimming and J lost 10 bases; unmatched junction nucleotides: 13. The CDR3 loop spans 16 amino acids. The germline V gene encodes CDR1 LGHNA and CDR2 YNFKEQ. The CDR3 DNA is TGTGCCAGCAGCCCCCAGGCTAGCGGGGGGGATGGTGGCCAGTACTTC. Its translation: CASSPQASGGDGGQYF.